This TCR beta chain was recorded in a study of HIV-infected children after antiretroviral therapy interruption (dated by TCRdb to the late 2010s). For the wider study: Eight children were included: four on planned treatment interruption and four on continuous treatment, all with CD4+ count above 500 and viral load below 50 copies/ml. The interruption group had a median age of about 9 years, and the continuous treatment group had a median age of approximately 8 years. For the interruption arm, samples were taken at week 0, at week 12, at the end of interruption (week 24 or 48), and roughly 3 years after the study ended. In the continuous-treatment arm, samples from corresponding weeks 0, 48 and 150 were analyzed. Recorded exposure to EBV and CMV was present in most of the participating children. Alongside thymic output measurements, TCR repertoires of children on planned treatment interruption were compared with TCR repertoires of children on continuous antiretroviral treatment. Overall study outcomes, separate from this receptor: The sorted CD45RA+ naive cells might contain minor non-naive CD45RA+ populations, such as EMRA or stem memory cells. An increase in the naive CD4+ Gini coefficient was observed by the end of treatment interruption, suggesting clonal expansion, and a return to baseline was observed by 3 years. The low number of patients is regarded as a limitation, and the data should be interpreted with caution. In the naive CD4+ repertoires of PTI patients, CDR3 sharing between time points dropped after the start of interruption, while many sequences were shared between the end of interruption and 3 years later.

The table lists this clonotype with many counts. The antigen it binds to is not known. Base qualities are not at hand, and no much larger clone is one base apart. What this sample's treatment or condition label stands for: PENTA 11 planned treatment interruption arm or continuous ART arm. Children from the United Kingdom aged 2 to 15 years who had been given at least three-drug ART for at least 24 weeks were enrolled as participants. Cryopreserved PBMCs with at least 5 million viable cells were required; several candidate patients were excluded for low viable PBMC yield. Using a FACSAria III cell sorter, naive CD4+ CD45RA+ CD45RO- T cells were FACS-sorted out of thawed PBMCs. The sorted cells were fixed, and RNA was then extracted with the RNeasy FFPE kit and afterward with the RNeasy Micro kit. Including cysteine and phenylalanine, the CDR3 has 11 amino acids. Only the CDR3 portion is preserved as DNA: 33 bases, with reading frame beginning at the first base. V sheds 4 bases and J sheds 5 bases, leaving 7 bases between their ends. CDR1 and CDR2 are read off the germline V gene as SGHRS and YFSETQ.

Preparation of the library involved 3' RACE. TCR libraries were constructed from RNA with a 3' RACE protocol that used unique molecular identifiers to correct for PCR amplification bias. As many as 12 amplicon libraries were pooled and then sequenced on an Illumina MiSeq using v2 2x250 paired-end chemistry. The authors' analysis ran thus. Decombinator was used to process the reads, assigning V and J genes and CDR3 and applying barcode-based correction of errors and PCR bias. Before Gini coefficients were calculated with the R ineq package, the repertoires were subsampled to the same depth. Three approaches were used to assess CDR3 similarity: GLIPH, Hamming distance and a shared triplet metric. Clones were called with MiXCR by TCRdb after fastp trimmed the public reads at Q25, and only in-frame beta chains were retained. A single entry per CDR3 protein holds the most common genes and DNA from its merged rows. V and J calls and clone size were set by TCRdb, not the authors. For this sample the table gives approximately 95,000 distinct CDR3 sequences, of which about 6.9% were detected only once. The biggest ten clones account for about 1.1% of the sample.

This chain joins TRBV5-1 to TRBJ2-7; confidence is insufficient to name the D gene. This clonotype was obtained from a pool of human donors with HIV. The sample consisted of CD45RA+ CD4+ T cells from PBMCs, pooled from several time points, taken from a donor given antiretroviral therapy, either interrupted or continuous. The intended sense of this specimen's cell subset or site label: naive CD4+ CD45RA+ CD45RO- T cells. The CDR3 protein is CASSAENEQYF. The DNA is TGCGCCAGCAGCGCCGAAAACGAGCAGTACTTC. Where the CDR3 stops, the reference TRBV5-1 and TRBJ2-7 genes take over; the full variable domain is KAGVTQTPRYLIKTRGQQVTLSCSPISGHRSVSWYQQTPGQGLQFLFEYFSETQRNKGNFPGRFSGRQFSNSRSEMNVSTLELGDSALYLCASSAENEQYFGPGTRLTVT.